The 5 T cell receptor beta chains presented below share a single source sample, sequenced in a study of cytomegalovirus exposure and HLA in healthy donors. The study ran its PCR with 60 Vbeta and 13 Jbeta primers. The data were produced by immunoSEQ multiplex PCR, yet TCRdb's version contains in-frame clones alone and is incomplete. The table includes about 72,000 clones, 75% to 85% detected once. The sequenced sample consisted of PBMCs. These receptors originate from a human donor in good health.

V gene TRBV5-1 combines with J gene TRBJ2-5; 8 bases match TRBD2. The junction had 11 bases not matched to a gene; V was cut back by 3 bases and J by 1 base. This CDR3 has 17 residues. Germline-derived CDR1 and CDR2 are SGHRS and YFSETQ. The CDR3 is CASSWGGSGVPQETQYF. In nucleotides, the CDR3 is TGCGCCAGCAGCTGGGGCGGTAGCGGGGTTCCCCAAGAGACCCAGTACTTC.

This clone was found once. V is TRBV18 and J is TRBJ2-3; TRBD1 is a possible D gene (5 bases). The CDR3 extends over 16 amino acids. The ends were cut back, 4 bases at V and 0 bases at J, with 14 bases in the middle. Looked up from germline, CDR1 is KGHSH and CDR2 is LQKENI. CDR3 in DNA: TGTGCCAGCTCACGTATAACAGGAGAAAGCACAGATACGCAGTATTTT. It codes for CASSRITGESTDTQYF. Full variable domain (missing parts from reference TRBV18 and TRBJ2-3): NAGVMQNPRHLVRRRGQEARLRCSPMKGHSHVYWYRQLPEEGLKFMVYLQKENIIDESGMPKERFSAEFPKEGPSILRIQQVVRGDSAAYFCASSRITGESTDTQYFGPGTRLTVL.

The J gene is TRBJ2-7, the V gene TRBV5-1; TRBD1 matches 7 bases. Germline V gene lookup returns CDR1 SGHRS and CDR2 YFSETQ. With 4 bases clipped from V and 5 bases from J, the junction kept 12 bases outside the gene matches. The length of the CDR3 is 15 residues. Here the CDR3 DNA reads TGCGCCAGCAGCCCGGACAGGCTTAATTTCAACGAGCAGTACTTC. This translates into CASSPDRLNFNEQYF.

This clone appeared once. V gene TRBV5-6 combines with J gene TRBJ2-1; D is perhaps TRBD2 (5 bases). The CDR3 length is 16 residues. Trimming removed 8 bases from V and 0 bases from J, with 18 bases in between. Per germline, CDR1 SGHDT and CDR2 YYEEEE. The CDR3 protein is CARPLRAHNSYNEQFF. The CDR3 nucleotides read TGTGCCAGGCCGCTGAGGGCTCACAACTCCTACAATGAGCAGTTCTTC. The whole variable domain, filled in from reference TRBV5-6 and TRBJ2-1, reads DAGVTQSPTHLIKTRGQQVTLRCSPKSGHDTVSWYQQALGQGPQFIFQYYEEEERQRGNFPDRFSGHQFPNYSSELNVNALLLGDSALYLCARPLRAHNSYNEQFFGPGTRLTVL.

The V gene is TRBV6-5, the J gene TRBJ2-7; 8 bases map to TRBD1. The CDR3 length is 15 residues. Germline loops: CDR1 MNHEY, CDR2 SVGAGI. Trimming at V came to 5 bases and at J to 4 bases, leaving 10 bases not matched to a gene. CDR3 protein: CASSPPQGGRYEQYF. The DNA of the CDR3 is TGTGCCAGCAGTCCTCCACAGGGGGGTCGGTACGAGCAGTACTTC.